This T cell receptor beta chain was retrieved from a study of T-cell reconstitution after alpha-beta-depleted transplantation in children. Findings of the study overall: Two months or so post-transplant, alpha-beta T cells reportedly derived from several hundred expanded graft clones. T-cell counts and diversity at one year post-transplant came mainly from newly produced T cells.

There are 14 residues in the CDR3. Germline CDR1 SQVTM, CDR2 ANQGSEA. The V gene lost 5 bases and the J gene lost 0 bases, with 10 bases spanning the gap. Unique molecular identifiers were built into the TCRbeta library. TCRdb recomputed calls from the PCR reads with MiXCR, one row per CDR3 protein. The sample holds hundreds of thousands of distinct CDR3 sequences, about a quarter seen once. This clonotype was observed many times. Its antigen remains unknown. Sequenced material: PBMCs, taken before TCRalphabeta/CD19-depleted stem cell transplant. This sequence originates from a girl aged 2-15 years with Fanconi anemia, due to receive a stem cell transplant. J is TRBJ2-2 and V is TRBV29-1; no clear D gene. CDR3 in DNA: TGCAGCGTTCGCGGTGCTCCGAACACCGGGGAGCTGTTTTTT. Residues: CSVRGAPNTGELFF.